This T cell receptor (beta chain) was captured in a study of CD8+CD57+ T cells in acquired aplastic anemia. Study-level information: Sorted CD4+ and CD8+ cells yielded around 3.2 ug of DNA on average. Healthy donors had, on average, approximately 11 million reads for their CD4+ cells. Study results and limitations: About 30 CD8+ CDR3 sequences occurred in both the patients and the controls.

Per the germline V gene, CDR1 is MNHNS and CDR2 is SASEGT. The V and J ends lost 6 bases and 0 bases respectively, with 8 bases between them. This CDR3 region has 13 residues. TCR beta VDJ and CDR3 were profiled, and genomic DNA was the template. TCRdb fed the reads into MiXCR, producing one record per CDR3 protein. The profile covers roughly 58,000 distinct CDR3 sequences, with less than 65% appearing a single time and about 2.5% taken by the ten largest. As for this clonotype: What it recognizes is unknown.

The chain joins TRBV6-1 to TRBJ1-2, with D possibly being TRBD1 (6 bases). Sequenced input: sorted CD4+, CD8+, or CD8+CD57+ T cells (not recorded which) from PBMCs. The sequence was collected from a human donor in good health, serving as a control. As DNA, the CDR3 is TGTGCCAGCAGGGACAGTGCTAACTATGGCTACACCTTC. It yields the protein CASRDSANYGYTF.